Listed below are T cell receptor beta chains from one sample, sequenced in a study of shared clonotypes between healthy human individuals. TCRdb's table, derived via immunoSEQ multiplex PCR, lists solely in-frame clones and lacks some. Here the sample spans some 2 million clones, 85% to 95% being singletons. Sample: naive CD8+ T cells sorted from blood. Receptors originate from a man between 18 and 35 years old in good health. The CDR3 runs from the conserved cysteine through the conserved F or W. Each record gives: D gene, clone size, V gene, J gene, CDR3 DNA, CDR3 protein. A D gene is named only where the DNA matches it firmly. Part of the rows lack a size; the others show once, few, many or a class for expanded clones.

d_gene: TRBD2; abundance: NA; v_gene: TRBV7-2; j_gene: TRBJ2-2; CDR3nt: TGTGCCAGCAGCTTTCCCCCCCTAGCGGGGAACACCGGGGAGCTGTTTTTT; CDR3aa: CASSFPPLAGNTGELFF
d_gene: TRBD2; abundance: NA; v_gene: TRBV6-6; j_gene: TRBJ2-2; CDR3nt: TGTGCCAGCAGTCACAGACTAGCGGGAGCCGGGGAGCTGTTTTTT; CDR3aa: CASSHRLAGAGELFF
d_gene: NA; abundance: NA; v_gene: TRBV30; j_gene: TRBJ1-3; CDR3nt: TGTGCCTGGGGGGGTAGCGGAAACACCATATATTTT; CDR3aa: CAWGGSGNTIYF
d_gene: NA; abundance: once; v_gene: TRBV5-6; j_gene: TRBJ2-7; CDR3nt: TGTGCCAGCAGCACGCGCGGGACAATCGAGCAGTACTTC; CDR3aa: CASSTRGTIEQYF
d_gene: NA; abundance: NA; v_gene: TRBV9; j_gene: TRBJ2-5; CDR3nt: TGTGCCAGCAGCGTTGATGGGGGTCGGGAGACCCAGTACTTC; CDR3aa: CASSVDGGRETQYF
d_gene: TRBD2; abundance: NA; v_gene: TRBV10-3; j_gene: TRBJ2-1; CDR3nt: TGTGCCATCAGTGAGGGTCTAGCGGGAGGGCCTAGTGAGCAGTTCTTC; CDR3aa: CAISEGLAGGPSEQFF
d_gene: NA; abundance: NA; v_gene: TRBV14; j_gene: TRBJ1-5; CDR3nt: TGTGCCAGCAGACCTCGGGGGGCTTCTGACAATCAGCCCCAGCATTTT; CDR3aa: CASRPRGASDNQPQHF
d_gene: TRBD2; abundance: NA; v_gene: TRBV6-6; j_gene: TRBJ2-1; CDR3nt: TGTGCCAGCAGTTACTGGCTAGCGGGAGTCTATGAGCAGTTCTTC; CDR3aa: CASSYWLAGVYEQFF
d_gene: TRBD1; abundance: NA; v_gene: TRBV4-1; j_gene: TRBJ2-1; CDR3nt: TGCGCCAGCAGCGTCCGGGACAGGTCCTACAATGAGCAGTTCTTC; CDR3aa: CASSVRDRSYNEQFF
d_gene: NA; abundance: NA; v_gene: TRBV30; j_gene: TRBJ2-2; CDR3nt: TGTGCCTGGAGTGTCGGGCCCGGGGAGCTGTTTTTT; CDR3aa: CAWSVGPGELFF
d_gene: NA; abundance: once; v_gene: TRBV7-6; j_gene: TRBJ2-7; CDR3nt: TGTGCCAGCAGCCCACTACGAGTCTACGAGCAGTACTTC; CDR3aa: CASSPLRVYEQYF
d_gene: TRBD1; abundance: once; v_gene: TRBV11-2; j_gene: TRBJ1-4; CDR3nt: TGTGCCAGCAGCTCGACAGGGTATAAACTGTTTTTT; CDR3aa: CASSSTGYKLFF
d_gene: TRBD2; abundance: NA; v_gene: TRBV28; j_gene: TRBJ2-1; CDR3nt: TGTGCCAGCTCTAGCGGGGGGGCACATGAGCAGTTCTTC; CDR3aa: CASSSGGAHEQFF
d_gene: TRBD1; abundance: NA; v_gene: TRBV9; j_gene: TRBJ1-1; CDR3nt: TGTGCCAGCAGCGTAGGACCGACAGGGTATATCTTAAAGAACACTGAAGCTTTCTTT; CDR3aa: CASSVGPTGYILKNTEAFF
d_gene: TRBD1; abundance: NA; v_gene: TRBV10-3; j_gene: TRBJ2-7; CDR3nt: TGTGCCATCAGTGTGCAGGACAGGGCCGACTCCTACGAGCAGTACTTC; CDR3aa: CAISVQDRADSYEQYF
d_gene: NA; abundance: NA; v_gene: TRBV9; j_gene: TRBJ1-1; CDR3nt: TGTGCCAGCAGCGTAGCGAAGACAGCCTTGAACACTGAAGCTTTCTTT; CDR3aa: CASSVAKTALNTEAFF
d_gene: NA; abundance: NA; v_gene: TRBV4-1; j_gene: TRBJ1-1; CDR3nt: TGCGCCAGCAGCCAAGCTTTTAGTGGGCCCTGGGAAGCTTTCTTT; CDR3aa: CASSQAFSGPWEAFF
d_gene: NA; abundance: NA; v_gene: TRBV2; j_gene: TRBJ1-2; CDR3nt: TGTGCCAGCAGTCCCCCTAAGGGTCGGGCGTCTGGATCTAACTATGGCTACACCTTC; CDR3aa: CASSPPKGRASGSNYGYTF
d_gene: TRBD2; abundance: NA; v_gene: TRBV28; j_gene: TRBJ2-1; CDR3nt: TGTGCCAGCACCCCGGGACTAGCGGGTTCGGGCTCCTACAATGAGCAGTTCTTC; CDR3aa: CASTPGLAGSGSYNEQFF
d_gene: NA; abundance: NA; v_gene: TRBV6-6; j_gene: TRBJ2-7; CDR3nt: TGTGCCAGCAGTTACTCAGGCACGTTGGAAGAGCAGTACTTC; CDR3aa: CASSYSGTLEEQYF
d_gene: NA; abundance: NA; v_gene: TRBV7-6; j_gene: TRBJ2-7; CDR3nt: TGTGCCAGCAGGGCAGGGGAGACCTACGAGCAGTACTTC; CDR3aa: CASRAGETYEQYF
d_gene: TRBD2; abundance: NA; v_gene: TRBV6-6; j_gene: TRBJ2-3; CDR3nt: TGTGCCAGCAGTTACTTGACTAGCGGGAGCGCAGATACGCAGTATTTT; CDR3aa: CASSYLTSGSADTQYF
d_gene: NA; abundance: NA; v_gene: TRBV4-1; j_gene: TRBJ2-7; CDR3nt: TGCGCCAGCAGCCCCGCGGGACAGAGAATCTACGAGCAGTACTTC; CDR3aa: CASSPAGQRIYEQYF
d_gene: NA; abundance: NA; v_gene: TRBV5-6; j_gene: TRBJ2-3; CDR3nt: TGTGCCAGCAGCAGAGGGGGTTCGGCAGATACGCAGTATTTT; CDR3aa: CASSRGGSADTQYF
d_gene: NA; abundance: NA; v_gene: TRBV10-2; j_gene: TRBJ2-7; CDR3nt: TGCGCCAGCAGTGAATGGGACACCTCCTCGGAGCAGTACTTC; CDR3aa: CASSEWDTSSEQYF
d_gene: NA; abundance: NA; v_gene: TRBV4-3; j_gene: TRBJ1-1; CDR3nt: TGCGCCAGCAGCCAAGATTCAGTGAACACTGAAGCTTTCTTT; CDR3aa: CASSQDSVNTEAFF
d_gene: NA; abundance: NA; v_gene: TRBV5-6; j_gene: TRBJ2-5; CDR3nt: TGTGCCAGCAGCTTGGTGCAGGGGGAGACCCAGTACTTC; CDR3aa: CASSLVQGETQYF